The 8 T cell receptor beta chains listed next were all sequenced from one sample in a study of cytomegalovirus exposure and HLA in healthy donors. PCR was performed using 60 Vbeta and 13 Jbeta primers. Assay used: immunoSEQ multiplex PCR; TCRdb lists only in-frame clones, some missing. The table lists some 150,000 clones, more than 9.5% of them singletons, with about 1.9% in the top ten. The sample consisted of PBMCs. Every receptor here comes from a man in his fifties in good health and CMV-seronegative.

This clone was seen more than once but under ten times. V gene TRBV5-1 combines with J gene TRBJ2-3, with D possibly being TRBD2 (5 bases). V was pared by 1 base and J by 1 base, with 10 bases between. The CDR3 runs 15 residues. From germline, CDR1 is SGHRS and CDR2 YFSETQ. For the CDR3, the DNA is TGCGCCAGCAGCTTGAACGGGATGGGCACAGATACGCAGTATTTT. Its protein product is CASSLNGMGTDTQYF. Supplemented by reference TRBV5-1 and TRBJ2-3, the full variable domain reads KAGVTQTPRYLIKTRGQQVTLSCSPISGHRSVSWYQQTPGQGLQFLFEYFSETQRNKGNFPGRFSGRQFSNSRSEMNVSTLELGDSALYLCASSLNGMGTDTQYFGPGTRLTVL.

There are a few counts of this clone. The V and J genes are TRBV5-1 and TRBJ2-7; TRBD1 aligns across 8 bases. The V and J ends lost 4 bases and 3 bases, in that order; junction bases with no gene match: 9. Germline assignment: CDR1 SGHRS and CDR2 YFSETQ. CDR3 length: 15 residues. The CDR3 nucleotides are TGCGCCAGCAGCCCGACAGGGGCCCACGACTACGAGCAGTACTTC. Amino acid sequence: CASSPTGAHDYEQYF.

This clone was observed a handful of times. The chain carries TRBV6-6 and TRBJ1-5, with a weak D call TRBD1 (6 bases). This CDR3 is built from 13 residues. The V gene lost 6 bases and the J gene lost 6 bases, with 12 bases spanning the gap. The germline gives CDR1 MNHNY, CDR2 SVGAGI (reference sequence). The CDR3: CASSQQGSQPQHF. CDR3 in DNA: TGTGCCAGCAGCCAACAGGGCAGTCAGCCCCAGCATTTT.

The gene calls are TRBV10-3 and TRBJ1-2, with D perhaps matching TRBD1 (6 bases). In germline, CDR1 is ENHRY, CDR2 SYGVKD. Trimming cost V 0 bases and J 3 bases, with 11 bases left between them. The CDR3 covers 15 residues. CDR3 coding DNA: TGTGCCATCAGTGAGTCGAGCGGGGGGCACTATGGCTACACCTTC. Translated, it gives CAISESSGGHYGYTF.

The CDR3 spells CAWSVTPNQPQHF. CDR3 nucleotide sequence: TGTGCCTGGAGTGTTACACCGAATCAGCCCCAGCATTTT. The chain couples TRBV30 to TRBJ1-5; D unclear. CDR1 and CDR2 from the germline V gene are GTSNPN and SVGIG (reference sequence). The CDR3 totals 13 residues. V lost 0 bases and J lost 4, with 7 bases in between.

V usage is TRBV7-8 and J usage is TRBJ1-1; D possibly corresponds to TRBD1 (6 bases). The CDR3 runs 16 residues. Germline lookup yields CDR1 SGHVS and CDR2 FQNEAQ. V lost 4 bases, J lost 5 bases, and 20 bases lay in between. The CDR3 DNA reads TGTGCCAGCAGCTCGGAACTGGGGGGGCGGGGGACTGAAGCTTTCTTT. This encodes CASSSELGGRGTEAFF.

This chain joins TRBV28 and TRBJ2-2; 8 bases are a match to TRBD2. Germline-derived CDR1 and CDR2 are MDHEN and SYDVKM. V lost 3 bases to trimming and J lost 8 bases; unmatched junction nucleotides: 8. CDR3 length equals 15 residues. The CDR3, as DNA: TGTGCCAGCAGTTTTGAAGCGGGAGCCGCGGGGGAGCTGTTTTTT. Its translation is CASSFEAGAAGELFF. Full variable domain (rest looked up from reference TRBV28 and TRBJ2-2): DVKVTQSSRYLVKRTGEKVFLECVQDMDHENMFWYRQDPGLGLRLIYFSYDVKMKEKGDIPEGYSVSREKKERFSLILESASTNQTSMYLCASSFEAGAAGELFFGEGSRLTVL.

This clone was detected only a few times. V usage is TRBV11-2 and J usage is TRBJ2-7, with a tentative D call TRBD1 (5 bases). Trimming shortened V by 0 bases and J by 2 bases, and 11 bases separated the two germline ends. Germline V gives CDR1 SGHAT, CDR2 FQNNGV. The CDR3 runs 15 residues. As DNA, the CDR3 is TGTGCCAGCAGCTTAGAAGAGGCCAGGGCCTACGAGCAGTACTTC. Encoded protein: CASSLEEARAYEQYF. The whole variable domain, filled in from reference TRBV11-2 and TRBJ2-7, reads EAGVAQSPRYKIIEKRQSVAFWCNPISGHATLYWYQQILGQGPKLLIQFQNNGVVDDSQLPKDRFSAERLKGVDSTLKIQPAKLEDSAVYLCASSLEEARAYEQYFGPGTRLTVT.